The T cell receptor (beta chain) under discussion was sequenced for a study of HIV-infected patients and healthy controls. Around 0.5 ug RNA was reverse transcribed with alpha and beta constant-region primers. Each of the alpha and beta chains got its own library through chain-specific third strand synthesis with indices. Ligation attached cDNA to a 5' RACE adapter that carried a random hexamer and SP2 site. Each CDR3 protein is one row after TCRdb ran MiXCR on the 5' RACE reads. Of more than 4,000 distinct CDR3 sequences in the sample, approximately 22% were seen once. For this clonotype: The antigen remains undetermined.

Whole-study results and caveats: Healthy controls shared more CDR3 sequences between individuals than HIV-infected patients did.

Roughly three months, about 14 weeks, into antiretroviral therapy, follow-up blood was collected. Whole blood was used without fractionation, so all unsorted peripheral T cells were included. This CDR3 has 14 residues. Unmatched junction bases numbered 4, after V lost 1 base and J lost 8 bases. The chain employs TRBV12-3 or TRBV12-4 and TRBJ2-1; 8 nucleotides align to TRBD1. The sample here was blood, taken during antiretroviral therapy. The TCR was taken from an adult with HIV infection. The CDR3 spells CASSLGTGLDEQFF. The CDR3 DNA reads as TGTGCCAGCAGTTTAGGGACAGGGCTCGATGAGCAGTTCTTC.